This entry lists 25 T cell receptor beta chains sequenced from one sample in a study of blood T cells in healthy people across ages. With a J-beta primer mix and a sample-barcoded 5' primer, a second PCR ran roughly 7 to 11 cycles. In TCRdb, the 5' RACE reads were re-called with MiXCR into one record per CDR3 protein. The sample lists 1.5 million to 2 million distinct CDR3 sequences, 40% to 55% occurring once. Sequences were obtained from blood. These receptors were obtained from a woman aged 40 to 50 in good health.

As regards this clonotype: This clone may be a read error of a much larger clone one base away. The chain combines TRBV29-1 with TRBJ2-5, with D unresolved. Germline-derived CDR1 and CDR2 are SQVTM and ANQGSEA. The CDR3 runs to 14 residues. The CDR3 sequence is CGVEDGVVRETQYF. CDR3 coding DNA: TGCGGCGTTGAAGATGGGGTGGTAAGGGAGACCCAGTACTTC.

This clonotype was counted only a few times. J is TRBJ2-5 and V is TRBV11-2, with 9 bases matching TRBD2. The CDR3 length is 13 residues. With V trimmed by 3 bases and J by 8 bases, 4 bases remained unmatched. Per the germline V gene, CDR1 is SGHAT and CDR2 is FQNNGV. The CDR3 protein is CASSLTSGQTQYF. The CDR3 DNA is TGTGCCAGCAGCTTGACTAGCGGCCAAACCCAGTACTTC. The variable domain in full, completed from reference TRBV11-2 and TRBJ2-5, reads EAGVAQSPRYKIIEKRQSVAFWCNPISGHATLYWYQQILGQGPKLLIQFQNNGVVDDSQLPKDRFSAERLKGVDSTLKIQPAKLEDSAVYLCASSLTSGQTQYFGPGTRLLVL.

V usage is TRBV20-1 and J usage is TRBJ2-7; the D gene could be TRBD1 or TRBD2 (6 bases each). In germline, CDR1 is DFQATT, CDR2 SNEGSKA (reference sequence). The CDR3 length is 12 residues. CDR3 residues: CLYKGGSYEQYF. CDR3 nucleotide sequence: TGCTTATATAAAGGGGGGTCCTACGAGCAGTACTTC.

This clonotype was seen only a few times. The rearrangement joins TRBV9 to TRBJ2-3, with TRBD2 matching 11 bases. V shed 3 bases, J shed 0 bases, and the junction held 6 bases outside the gene matches. CDR3 length equals 17 residues. Germline loops: CDR1 SGDLS, CDR2 YYNGEE. The CDR3 protein is CASSGGLAAPSTDTQYF. The DNA for the CDR3 is TGTGCCAGCAGCGGGGGACTAGCGGCCCCCAGCACAGATACGCAGTATTTT. The whole variable domain, remainder taken from reference TRBV9 and TRBJ2-3, is DSGVTQTPKHLITATGQRVTLRCSPRSGDLSVYWYQQSLDQGLQFLIQYYNGEERAKGNILERFSAQQFPDLHSELNLSSLELGDSALYFCASSGGLAAPSTDTQYFGPGTRLTVL.

The chain is built from TRBV7-2 and TRBJ1-4; possible D gene TRBD1, 6 bases. CDR3 size: 16 residues. The V gene's germline CDR1 is SGHTA and CDR2 FQGNSA. V was clipped by 1 base and J by 6 bases, with 15 bases between them. DNA of the CDR3: TGTGCCAGCAGCTTAGGGGGGTGGGGGCGGGATGAAAAACTGTTTTTT. It codes for CASSLGGWGRDEKLFF.

This clonotype was picked up a small number of times. The rearrangement uses TRBV27 and TRBJ1-2, with TRBD1 matching over 8 bases. V lost 6 bases to trimming and J lost 5 bases; unmatched junction nucleotides: 8. The CDR3 runs to 14 residues. Germline V gene data show CDR1 as MNHEY and CDR2 as SMNVEV (reference sequence). CDR3 region: CASRPDRGAYGYTF. Written as DNA, the CDR3 is TGTGCCAGCAGGCCCGACAGGGGCGCTTATGGCTACACCTTC.

This clonotype was seen more than once but under ten times. The chain carries TRBV5-5 and TRBJ2-1; D perhaps matches TRBD1 (5 bases). Trimming removed 2 bases from V and 0 bases from J, with 9 bases in between. CDR3 size: 15 residues. CDR1 is SGHKS, CDR2 YYEKEE, per germline (reference sequence). CDR3 coding DNA: TGTGCCAGCAGCTTACAGGCAACCTCCTACAATGAGCAGTTCTTC. Protein: CASSLQATSYNEQFF.

A few counts support this clonotype. V usage is TRBV19 and J usage is TRBJ2-3, with D unresolved. Germline lookup yields CDR1 LNHDA and CDR2 SQIVND (reference sequence). This CDR3 is 12 amino acids long. Trimming removed 9 bases from V and 6 bases from J, with 13 bases in between. CDR3 DNA sequence: TGTGCCAGGAGATGGGTCCCCGATACGCAGTATTTT. The encoded protein is CARRWVPDTQYF.

The rearrangement links TRBV6-5 to TRBJ1-2; D is unresolved. The CDR3 spans 13 residues. Germline values: CDR1 MNHEY, CDR2 SVGAGI. V lost 3 bases, J lost 2 bases, and 7 bases lay in between. CDR3 region: CASSYVENYGYTF. The DNA of the CDR3 is TGTGCCAGCAGTTATGTGGAGAACTATGGCTACACCTTC.

The rearrangement joins TRBV7-6 to TRBJ2-3; TRBD2 agrees at 16 bases. The CDR3 extends over 18 amino acids. CDR1 is SGHVS and CDR2 is FNYEAQ in the germline V gene. V dropped 4 bases and J dropped 2; count of bases not matched to a gene: 6. In DNA form, the CDR3 reads TGTGCCAGCAGCTATCCCGGGACTAGCGGGGGGGACACAGATACGCAGTATTTT. It encodes CASSYPGTSGGDTDTQYF.

This clonotype was detected a few times. J is TRBJ2-1 and V is TRBV5-1; a weak D match, TRBD1 (6 bases). The V and J ends lost 4 bases and 8 bases respectively, with 10 bases between them. CDR1 and CDR2 (germline): SGHRS, YFSETQ. CDR3 size: 12 residues. The DNA of the CDR3 is TGCGCCAGCAGCCGGCAGGGGCATGAGCAGTTCTTC. It specifies CASSRQGHEQFF.

V and J are TRBV12-3 or TRBV12-4 and TRBJ1-6; D is perhaps TRBD1 (6 bases). The V end lost 8 bases, the J end lost 10 bases, and 15 bases lay between the germline ends. CDR3 size: 13 residues. The DNA of the CDR3 is TGTGCCAGCCACCCGGGGGGGCAATCACCCCTCCACTTT. Its translation: CASHPGGQSPLHF.

Only a few counts were recorded for this clonotype. The V gene is TRBV28, the J gene TRBJ2-1; 8 bases are shared with TRBD2. CDR1 is MDHEN and CDR2 is SYDVKM in the germline V gene. The CDR3 loop spans 17 amino acids. The V segment lost 7 bases and the J segment 11 bases; nucleotides outside the gene matches: 22. The CDR3 nucleotides are TGTGCCAGCACAACCGGGGGGGGCGGGAGAGGGGAGAGTAAGCAGTTCTTC. Translating it yields CASTTGGGGRGESKQFF. The variable domain in full, with the rest retrieved from reference TRBV28 and TRBJ2-1, is DVKVTQSSRYLVKRTGEKVFLECVQDMDHENMFWYRQDPGLGLRLIYFSYDVKMKEKGDIPEGYSVSREKKERFSLILESASTNQTSMYLCASTTGGGGRGESKQFFGPGTRLTVL.

V and J are TRBV7-2 and TRBJ2-1; 9 bases align to TRBD1. The DNA end is a closer match to TRBJ2-7, so the J assignment may be wrong. This CDR3 comprises 15 residues. CDR1 and CDR2 from the germline V gene are SGHTA and FQGNSA. DNA of the CDR3: TGTGCCAGCAGCTTGACCGGACAGGGGATTTACGAGCAGTACTTC. This sequence encodes CASSLTGQGIYEQYF.

The rearrangement uses TRBV28 and TRBJ2-7; the match to TRBD2 covers 7 bases. V was pared by 5 bases and J by 3 bases, with 13 bases of the junction left unmatched. CDR1 is MDHEN and CDR2 is SYDVKM in the germline V gene. The CDR3 spans 16 residues. This CDR3 is CASSKGNERGYYEQYF. Written as DNA, the CDR3 is TGTGCCAGCAGTAAAGGGAACGAGCGGGGATACTACGAGCAGTACTTC.

The chain uses TRBV5-6 and TRBJ2-7, with 10 bases identical to TRBD1. The CDR3 totals 14 residues. Germline-derived CDR1 and CDR2 are SGHDT and YYEEEE. With V trimmed by 7 bases and J by 5 bases, 9 bases remained unmatched. The CDR3 DNA is TGTGCCAGCGGCGTGGCGGGACAGGGGAACGAGCAGTACTTC. Its translation: CASGVAGQGNEQYF.

The rearrangement uses TRBV7-2 and TRBJ2-2; D perhaps matches TRBD1 (5 bases). Trimming cost V 6 bases and J 7 bases, with 12 bases left between them. CDR1 is SGHTA and CDR2 is FQGNSA in the germline V gene. CDR3 size: 13 residues. The CDR3 DNA is TGTGCCAGCAGTCCCAGGGTCAGCGGGGAGCTGTTTTTT. As protein: CASSPRVSGELFF.

The V gene is TRBV11-3, the J gene TRBJ2-5; 13 positions match TRBD2. Losses at the gene ends were 5 bases for V and 11 bases for J; bases not matched to a gene: 11. The germline CDR1 and CDR2 sequences are SGHNT and YENEEA. The CDR3 has 15 amino acids. The CDR3 sequence is CASSETSGGYNEQYF. The CDR3 DNA reads as TGTGCCAGCAGCGAGACTAGCGGGGGGTACAATGAGCAGTACTTC.

With respect to this clonotype: Its ends do not fully match the called genes, so a read error is possible. The genes are TRBV10-3 and TRBJ2-7; 12 nucleotides align to TRBD1. The CDR3 contains 14 residues. The V gene's germline CDR1 is ENHRY and CDR2 SYGVKD. In DNA form, the CDR3 reads TGTGCCATCAGCGGGACAGGGGGCTCCTACGAGCAGAACTTC. Translating gives CAISGTGGSYEQNF.

This clonotype was seen only a few times. The chain links TRBV4-1 to TRBJ2-7; D possibly matches TRBD1 or TRBD2 (5 bases each). This CDR3 contains 16 residues. CDR1 MGHRA and CDR2 YSYEKL come from the germline V gene. The germline V and J ends were trimmed by 4 bases and 3 bases, with 19 bases remaining between them. For the CDR3, the DNA is TGCGCCAGCAGCCCACTCCCGGGACGAAGTGACTACGAGCAGTACTTC. Amino acids: CASSPLPGRSDYEQYF.

The rearrangement uses TRBV5-1 and TRBJ1-6; TRBD1 matches at 12 bases. The trim removed 2 bases at V and 9 bases at J, leaving 12 bases unmatched. Germline V gene data show CDR1 as SGHRS and CDR2 as YFSETQ. The CDR3 spans 18 residues. The CDR3 spells CASSLTGTGGGGASPLHF. The CDR3 DNA reads TGCGCCAGCAGCTTAACCGGGACAGGGGGCGGTGGGGCTTCACCCCTCCACTTT.

CDR3 sequence reads: CSATNPRGRTDTQYF. CDR3 DNA: TGCAGTGCTACGAACCCCAGGGGACGCACAGATACGCAGTATTTT. The chain is built from TRBV20-1 and TRBJ2-3; weak D call: TRBD1 (6 bases). V was shortened by 4 bases and J by 1 base, with 15 bases between the two germline ends. The CDR3 has 15 residues. Germline V lookup: CDR1 DFQATT, CDR2 SNEGSKA (reference sequence).

The V gene is TRBV12-3 or TRBV12-4, the J gene TRBJ2-1; 8 bases agree with TRBD2. Trimming removed 4 bases from V and 4 bases from J; junction bases left unmatched: 6. The CDR3 contains 15 residues. The DNA of the CDR3 is TGTGCCAGCAGTTGCAGGGCTAGCGGGTACAATGAGCAGTTCTTC. Its protein product is CASSCRASGYNEQFF.

This clonotype was seen a handful of times. The rearrangement links TRBV7-9 to TRBJ2-6; D gene ambiguous. This CDR3 spans 19 amino acids. Germline CDR1 SEHNR, CDR2 FQNEAQ (reference sequence). The germline V and J ends were trimmed by 2 bases and 0 bases, with 17 bases remaining between them. CDR3 sequence reads: CASSLFVPGLVSGANVLTF. The DNA for the CDR3 is TGTGCCAGCAGCTTATTTGTCCCCGGCTTGGTCTCTGGGGCCAACGTCCTGACTTTC.

This clonotype was observed a few times. The V gene is TRBV11-1, the J gene TRBJ2-5; 11 positions match TRBD2. V gave up 5 bases and J gave up 2 bases; unmatched junction bases: 7. The CDR3 loop spans 16 amino acids. Germline assignment: CDR1 SGHAT and CDR2 FQDESV (reference sequence). In DNA form, the CDR3 reads TGTGCCAGCAGCCCCTCTAGCGGGGGGCTTCAAGAGACCCAGTACTTC. Protein: CASSPSSGGLQETQYF. Drawing the rest from reference TRBV11-1 and TRBJ2-5, the complete variable domain is EAEVAQSPRYKITEKSQAVAFWCDPISGHATLYWYRQILGQGPELLVQFQDESVVDDSQLPKDRFSAERLKGVDSTLKIQPAELGDSAMYLCASSPSSGGLQETQYFGPGTRLLVL.